This is a list of T cell receptor beta chains from one sample in a study of cytomegalovirus exposure and HLA in healthy donors. Libraries were prepared by immunoSEQ multiplex PCR; TCRdb keeps only in-frame clonotypes and omits some of them. Of around 190,000 clones listed, 87% are singletons. Input material: PBMCs. Receptors originate from a boy younger than 10 in good health and CMV-seronegative. Each CDR3 is given with its conserved first and last residue. The order of the fields is clone size, D gene, V gene, J gene, CDR3 protein, CDR3 DNA. D genes are given only for firm matches. Clone sizes are given selectively: once, few, many, or a class where the clone is expanded.

abundance: -
d_gene: TRBD2
v_gene: TRBV6-1
j_gene: TRBJ2-7
CDR3aa: CASSYWRGAHEQYF
CDR3nt: TGTGCCAGCAGTTATTGGCGGGGGGCTCACGAGCAGTACTTC

abundance: -
d_gene: TRBD1
v_gene: TRBV5-6
j_gene: TRBJ1-1
CDR3aa: CASSSTRQGGAFF
CDR3nt: TGTGCCAGCAGCTCCACTCGACAGGGTGGAGCTTTCTTT

abundance: -
d_gene: TRBD2
v_gene: TRBV19
j_gene: TRBJ2-5
CDR3aa: CASSIAQRGGALGETQYF
CDR3nt: TGTGCCAGTAGTATAGCCCAGCGGGGGGGCGCATTGGGAGAGACCCAGTACTTC

abundance: -
d_gene: -
v_gene: TRBV27
j_gene: TRBJ2-6
CDR3aa: CASSLLGSGANVLTF
CDR3nt: TGTGCCAGCAGTTTACTCGGTTCTGGGGCCAACGTCCTGACTTTC

abundance: -
d_gene: TRBD1
v_gene: TRBV9
j_gene: TRBJ2-7
CDR3aa: CASSVRDRAYEQYF
CDR3nt: TGTGCCAGCAGCGTCCGGGACAGGGCCTACGAGCAGTACTTC

abundance: -
d_gene: -
v_gene: TRBV28
j_gene: TRBJ2-3
CDR3aa: CASSLGPERVQDTQYF
CDR3nt: TGTGCCAGCAGTTTAGGCCCCGAGCGGGTGCAAGATACGCAGTATTTT

abundance: -
d_gene: -
v_gene: TRBV4-1
j_gene: TRBJ2-7
CDR3aa: CASSYRTASYEQYF
CDR3nt: TGCGCCAGCAGTTATAGGACAGCCTCCTACGAGCAGTACTTC

abundance: -
d_gene: -
v_gene: TRBV19
j_gene: TRBJ1-2
CDR3aa: CASSILLFYGYTF
CDR3nt: TGTGCCAGTAGTATATTACTCTTCTATGGCTACACCTTC

abundance: -
d_gene: -
v_gene: TRBV7-8
j_gene: TRBJ1-5
CDR3aa: CASRETGGSNQPQHF
CDR3nt: TGTGCCAGCAGAGAGACGGGGGGAAGCAATCAGCCCCAGCATTTT

abundance: once
d_gene: TRBD2
v_gene: TRBV5-1
j_gene: TRBJ2-1
CDR3aa: CASSSTGLAGYNEQFF
CDR3nt: TGCGCCAGCAGCTCAACGGGACTAGCGGGTTACAATGAGCAGTTCTTC

abundance: -
d_gene: -
v_gene: TRBV18
j_gene: TRBJ1-1
CDR3aa: CASSPGGMGTEAFF
CDR3nt: TGTGCCAGCTCACCAGGCGGGATGGGCACTGAAGCTTTCTTT

abundance: -
d_gene: TRBD1
v_gene: TRBV30
j_gene: TRBJ1-3
CDR3aa: CAWRDSSGNTIYF
CDR3nt: TGTGCCTGGCGGGACAGCTCTGGAAACACCATATATTTT

abundance: -
d_gene: -
v_gene: TRBV30
j_gene: TRBJ1-2
CDR3aa: CAWGKSLFNYGYTF
CDR3nt: TGTGCCTGGGGCAAGTCATTATTTAACTATGGCTACACCTTC

abundance: -
d_gene: TRBD2
v_gene: TRBV30
j_gene: TRBJ2-5
CDR3aa: CAWPRLAGLGETQYF
CDR3nt: TGTGCCTGGCCTAGACTAGCGGGGCTCGGAGAGACCCAGTACTTC

abundance: -
d_gene: TRBD1
v_gene: TRBV7-3
j_gene: TRBJ1-1
CDR3aa: CASSPGQGNTEAFF
CDR3nt: TGTGCCAGCAGCCCCGGACAGGGGAACACTGAAGCTTTCTTT

abundance: few
d_gene: -
v_gene: TRBV4-1
j_gene: TRBJ2-1
CDR3aa: CASSQGKDRGEQFF
CDR3nt: TGCGCCAGCAGCCAAGGCAAAGATAGGGGTGAGCAGTTCTTC

abundance: -
d_gene: TRBD1
v_gene: TRBV5-1
j_gene: TRBJ2-7
CDR3aa: CASSWRTGGYEQYF
CDR3nt: TGCGCCAGCAGCTGGCGGACAGGGGGGTACGAGCAGTACTTC

abundance: once
d_gene: TRBD2
v_gene: TRBV7-9
j_gene: TRBJ2-1
CDR3aa: CASSPSSGTHNEQFF
CDR3nt: TGTGCCAGCAGCCCTTCTAGCGGGACCCACAATGAGCAGTTCTTC

abundance: -
d_gene: TRBD2
v_gene: TRBV29-1
j_gene: TRBJ2-3
CDR3aa: CSVERGASTDTQYF
CDR3nt: TGCAGCGTTGAGCGGGGGGCAAGCACAGATACGCAGTATTTT

abundance: -
d_gene: -
v_gene: TRBV27
j_gene: TRBJ2-7
CDR3aa: CASSKLPYEQYF
CDR3nt: TGTGCCAGCAGTAAACTGCCCTACGAGCAGTACTTC

abundance: -
d_gene: TRBD1
v_gene: TRBV27
j_gene: TRBJ1-4
CDR3aa: CASSFDRGLRTNEKLFF
CDR3nt: TGTGCCAGCAGTTTCGACAGGGGGCTGAGAACTAATGAAAAACTGTTTTTT

abundance: -
d_gene: TRBD1
v_gene: TRBV6-5
j_gene: TRBJ2-1
CDR3aa: CASTPTGGYEQFF
CDR3nt: TGTGCCAGCACCCCCACAGGGGGCTATGAGCAGTTCTTC

abundance: few
d_gene: -
v_gene: TRBV19
j_gene: TRBJ2-7
CDR3aa: CATLAQYEQYF
CDR3nt: TGTGCCACCCTGGCCCAGTACGAGCAGTACTTC

abundance: -
d_gene: TRBD1
v_gene: TRBV29-1
j_gene: TRBJ1-1
CDR3aa: CSASRGEDAFF
CDR3nt: TGCAGCGCATCCAGGGGGGAAGATGCTTTCTTT

abundance: -
d_gene: TRBD1
v_gene: TRBV7-8
j_gene: TRBJ2-5
CDR3aa: CASRLRPPGQGKETQYF
CDR3nt: TGTGCCAGCAGACTTAGGCCCCCGGGACAGGGGAAAGAGACCCAGTACTTC

abundance: -
d_gene: -
v_gene: TRBV5-4
j_gene: TRBJ1-1
CDR3aa: CASSVKNTEAFF
CDR3nt: TGTGCCAGCAGCGTCAAGAACACTGAAGCTTTCTTT

abundance: -
d_gene: TRBD1
v_gene: TRBV19
j_gene: TRBJ1-1
CDR3aa: CASSISGGGTEAFF
CDR3nt: TGTGCCAGTAGTATATCAGGGGGAGGAACTGAAGCTTTCTTT

abundance: -
d_gene: -
v_gene: TRBV6-6
j_gene: TRBJ1-5
CDR3aa: CASTTTENQPQHF
CDR3nt: TGTGCCAGCACCACGACAGAGAATCAGCCCCAGCATTTT

abundance: few
d_gene: -
v_gene: TRBV6-1
j_gene: TRBJ1-2
CDR3aa: CASNNIKNYGYTF
CDR3nt: TGTGCCAGCAACAATATCAAGAACTATGGCTACACCTTC

abundance: -
d_gene: TRBD1
v_gene: TRBV27
j_gene: TRBJ2-2
CDR3aa: CASLDRGSHTGELFF
CDR3nt: TGTGCCAGCCTCGACAGGGGATCGCACACCGGGGAGCTGTTTTTT

abundance: few
d_gene: -
v_gene: TRBV4-1
j_gene: TRBJ1-1
CDR3aa: CASSQAWQVNTEAFF
CDR3nt: TGCGCCAGCAGCCAAGCGTGGCAGGTGAACACTGAAGCTTTCTTT

abundance: -
d_gene: -
v_gene: TRBV30
j_gene: TRBJ2-7
CDR3aa: CAWSVRGYEQYF
CDR3nt: TGTGCCTGGAGTGTCCGGGGGTACGAGCAGTACTTC

abundance: -
d_gene: TRBD2
v_gene: TRBV5-1
j_gene: TRBJ2-5
CDR3aa: CASSLVLAGGIGETQYF
CDR3nt: TGCGCCAGCAGCTTGGTGCTAGCGGGGGGTATCGGAGAGACCCAGTACTTC

abundance: -
d_gene: -
v_gene: TRBV7-3
j_gene: TRBJ2-3
CDR3aa: CASSSLPRTDTQYF
CDR3nt: TGTGCCAGCAGCTCCCTCCCCCGCACAGATACGCAGTATTTT

abundance: -
d_gene: -
v_gene: TRBV5-1
j_gene: TRBJ1-6
CDR3aa: CASSFGVSLSYNSPLHF
CDR3nt: TGCGCCAGCAGCTTTGGAGTCTCCCTCTCCTATAATTCACCCCTCCACTTT

abundance: -
d_gene: TRBD2
v_gene: TRBV28
j_gene: TRBJ2-1
CDR3aa: CASSNGLAGGDNEQFF
CDR3nt: TGTGCCAGCAGTAACGGACTAGCGGGAGGGGATAATGAGCAGTTCTTC

abundance: -
d_gene: TRBD1
v_gene: TRBV2
j_gene: TRBJ2-1
CDR3aa: CASGDSYNEQFF
CDR3nt: TGTGCCAGTGGGGACAGCTACAATGAGCAGTTCTTC

abundance: few
d_gene: -
v_gene: TRBV11-1
j_gene: TRBJ2-5
CDR3aa: CASSLTSGSLEETQYF
CDR3nt: TGTGCCAGCAGCTTAACCAGCGGCAGTCTTGAAGAGACCCAGTACTTC

abundance: -
d_gene: TRBD1
v_gene: TRBV9
j_gene: TRBJ1-1
CDR3aa: CASSVEPGQGNEAFF
CDR3nt: TGTGCCAGCAGCGTAGAACCAGGACAGGGAAATGAAGCTTTCTTT

abundance: -
d_gene: TRBD1
v_gene: TRBV6-5
j_gene: TRBJ2-1
CDR3aa: CASSPQGAEQFF
CDR3nt: TGTGCCAGCAGTCCGCAGGGGGCCGAGCAGTTCTTC

abundance: -
d_gene: -
v_gene: TRBV7-2
j_gene: TRBJ2-7
CDR3aa: CASSLGGTYSYEQYF
CDR3nt: TGTGCCAGCAGCTTAGGTGGGACTTACTCCTACGAGCAGTACTTC

abundance: few
d_gene: -
v_gene: TRBV5-1
j_gene: TRBJ2-3
CDR3aa: CASSQGLLLTDTQYF
CDR3nt: TGCGCCAGCAGCCAGGGACTCCTACTGACAGATACGCAGTATTTT

abundance: -
d_gene: TRBD1
v_gene: TRBV30
j_gene: TRBJ1-4
CDR3aa: CAWRGDRVGEKLFF
CDR3nt: TGTGCCTGGAGGGGGGACAGGGTTGGTGAAAAACTGTTTTTT

abundance: few
d_gene: TRBD1
v_gene: TRBV2
j_gene: TRBJ1-1
CDR3aa: CASSVDRGDTEAFF
CDR3nt: TGTGCCAGCAGTGTGGACAGGGGTGACACTGAAGCTTTCTTT

abundance: -
d_gene: -
v_gene: TRBV11-2
j_gene: TRBJ1-2
CDR3aa: CASTLGGRGYGYTF
CDR3nt: TGTGCCAGCACCCTGGGGGGGCGCGGCTATGGCTACACCTTC